This T cell receptor beta chain appears in the sequencing data of a study of cytomegalovirus exposure and HLA in healthy donors. For the study at large: Ancestry clustering placed about 86% of a few hundred genotyped donors in the Caucasian-associated cluster. Broader study findings: Accounts indicate the classifier identified cytomegalovirus status with strong specificity and sensitivity.

V was pared by 6 bases and J by 8 bases, with 4 bases of the junction left unmatched. Germline CDR1 is MDHEN and CDR2 is SYDVKM. The CDR3 loop spans 13 amino acids. The study ran its PCR with 60 Vbeta and 13 Jbeta primers. TCRdb's copy holds only in-frame clones and misses some; the assay was immunoSEQ multiplex PCR. Counted here are 160,000 or so clones, roughly 80% occurring once; the ten biggest clones make up about 0.5%. In regard to this clone: Its antigen is unknown.

The sequenced sample was PBMCs. This chain links TRBV28 with TRBJ1-3; TRBD1 aligns across 10 bases. This TCR derives from a woman aged 45-59 years in good health and CMV-seronegative. CDR3 DNA sequence: TGTGCCAGCAGCGGGACAGGGGAGGACACCATATATTTT. It yields the protein CASSGTGEDTIYF.